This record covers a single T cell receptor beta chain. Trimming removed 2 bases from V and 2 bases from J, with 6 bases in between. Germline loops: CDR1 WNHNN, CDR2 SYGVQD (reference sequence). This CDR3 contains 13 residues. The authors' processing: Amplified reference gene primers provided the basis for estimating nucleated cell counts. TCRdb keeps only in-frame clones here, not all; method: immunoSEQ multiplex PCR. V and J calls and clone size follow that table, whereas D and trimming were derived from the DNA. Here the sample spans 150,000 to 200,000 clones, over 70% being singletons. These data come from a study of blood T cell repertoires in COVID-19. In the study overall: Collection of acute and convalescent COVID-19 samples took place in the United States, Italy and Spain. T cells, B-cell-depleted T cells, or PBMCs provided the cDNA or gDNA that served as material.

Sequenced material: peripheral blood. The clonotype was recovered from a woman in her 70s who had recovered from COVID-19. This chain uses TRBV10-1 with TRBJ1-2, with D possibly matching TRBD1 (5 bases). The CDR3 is CASSEGANYGYTF. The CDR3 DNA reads TGCGCCAGCAGTGAGGGGGCAAACTATGGCTACACCTTC.